A single sample is the source of the 3 T cell receptor beta chains below, sequenced in a study of blood T cell repertoires in COVID-19. TCRdb keeps only in-frame clones here, not all; method: immunoSEQ multiplex PCR. The data contain fewer than 200,000 clones, 80% to 90% of them singletons. The specimen sequenced was peripheral blood. The receptors were gathered from a woman in her seventies with COVID-19, enrolled during active disease.

The chain combines TRBV7-2 with TRBJ1-1; 9 bases are a match to TRBD1. The V segment lost 3 bases and the J segment 2 bases; nucleotides outside the gene matches: 10. Germline V gene sequence: CDR1 SGHTA, CDR2 FQGNSA. The CDR3 extends over 17 amino acids. The CDR3: CASSFPSTGGYNTEAFF. CDR3 nucleotides: TGTGCCAGCAGCTTCCCCTCAACAGGGGGCTATAACACTGAAGCTTTCTTT. Variable domain in full (rest from reference TRBV7-2 and TRBJ1-1): GAGVSQSPSNKVTEKGKDVELRCDPISGHTALYWYRQSLGQGLEFLIYFQGNSAPDKSGLPSDRFSAERTGGSVSTLTIQRTQQEDSAVYLCASSFPSTGGYNTEAFFGQGTRLTVV.

V is TRBV19 and J is TRBJ1-5; 7 bases match TRBD1. This CDR3 is built from 16 residues. CDR1 LNHDA and CDR2 SQIVND come from the germline V gene (reference sequence). The J segment lost 1 base and the V segment lost 5 bases, leaving 8 bases of the junction unmatched. This CDR3 is CASSSSTGISNQPQHF. As DNA, the CDR3 is TGTGCCAGTAGTTCCTCGACAGGGATAAGCAATCAGCCCCAGCATTTT.

Here the CDR3 reads CATQSGANVLTF. The DNA of the CDR3 is TGTGCCACCCAATCTGGGGCCAACGTCCTGACTTTC. The chain couples TRBV12-3 or TRBV12-4 to TRBJ2-6; D remains ambiguous. Trimming stripped 10 bases from V and 1 base from J, with 5 bases between. This CDR3 region has 12 residues.